A selection of T cell receptor beta chains follows, all from one sample in a study of T cell responses to AZD1222 COVID-19 vaccine. Repertoires were generated with immunoSEQ multiplex PCR, while TCRdb's copy carries only in-frame clones and drops some. The data show approximately 150,000 clones, 89% seen once. The sample in question was peripheral blood, obtained on day 0 of AZD1222 vaccination. Every receptor here comes from an adult in good health. Each CDR3 is given with its conserved first and last residue. D genes are given only for firm matches.

CDR3 length: 15; J gene: TRBJ2-3; V gene: TRBV24-1; D gene: .; CDR3 protein: CATSDFRGEDNSQYF
CDR3 length: 13; J gene: TRBJ1-1; V gene: TRBV24-1; D gene: .; CDR3 protein: CATSGSGFTEAFF
CDR3 length: 14; J gene: TRBJ1-2; V gene: TRBV9; D gene: TRBD1; CDR3 protein: CASSARGSTYGYTF
CDR3 length: 10; J gene: TRBJ1-1; V gene: TRBV18; D gene: .; CDR3 protein: CASRGHEAFF
CDR3 length: 14; J gene: TRBJ1-2; V gene: TRBV7-2; D gene: .; CDR3 protein: CASSSREGRRGYTF
CDR3 length: 14; J gene: TRBJ2-3; V gene: TRBV7-2; D gene: TRBD1; CDR3 protein: CASSKDRAPDTQYF
CDR3 length: 12; J gene: TRBJ1-1; V gene: TRBV18; D gene: .; CDR3 protein: CASSPTGSEAFF
CDR3 length: 15; J gene: TRBJ2-3; V gene: TRBV7-3; D gene: TRBD2; CDR3 protein: CASSPPGLAGDTQYF
CDR3 length: 17; J gene: TRBJ2-7; V gene: TRBV5-5; D gene: .; CDR3 protein: CASSLVGSTSLPYEQYF
CDR3 length: 15; J gene: TRBJ2-2; V gene: TRBV6-5; D gene: .; CDR3 protein: CASRSGTLDVGELFF
CDR3 length: 14; J gene: TRBJ2-5; V gene: TRBV7-8; D gene: TRBD2; CDR3 protein: CASSYRGGQETQYF
CDR3 length: 12; J gene: TRBJ2-1; V gene: TRBV12-3/TRBV12-4; D gene: .; CDR3 protein: CASSPSAGGQFF
CDR3 length: 12; J gene: TRBJ2-1; V gene: TRBV12-3/TRBV12-4; D gene: .; CDR3 protein: CASSLTHNEQFF
CDR3 length: 17; J gene: TRBJ2-7; V gene: TRBV10-1; D gene: .; CDR3 protein: CASSESGVQGRRSEQYF
CDR3 length: 12; J gene: TRBJ2-1; V gene: TRBV5-4; D gene: .; CDR3 protein: CASSGLGGEQFF
CDR3 length: 19; J gene: TRBJ2-6; V gene: TRBV7-9; D gene: TRBD1; CDR3 protein: CASSLAWDREHSGANVLTF
CDR3 length: 15; J gene: TRBJ2-7; V gene: TRBV5-1; D gene: .; CDR3 protein: CASSLEGTETYEQYF
CDR3 length: 16; J gene: TRBJ2-5; V gene: TRBV7-2; D gene: TRBD1; CDR3 protein: CASSLQGAAARETQYF
CDR3 length: 16; J gene: TRBJ2-7; V gene: TRBV18; D gene: .; CDR3 protein: CASSPLGRGPGHEQYF
CDR3 length: 13; J gene: TRBJ1-2; V gene: TRBV5-1; D gene: .; CDR3 protein: CASSSDPSGGYTF
CDR3 length: 15; J gene: TRBJ1-5; V gene: TRBV28; D gene: .; CDR3 protein: CASSIVGGRDQPQHF
CDR3 length: 15; J gene: TRBJ2-1; V gene: TRBV21-1; D gene: .; CDR3 protein: CATDGLAVTYNEQFF
CDR3 length: 16; J gene: TRBJ1-5; V gene: TRBV18; D gene: TRBD1; CDR3 protein: CASSPGQRNSNQPQHF
CDR3 length: 15; J gene: TRBJ2-5; V gene: TRBV15; D gene: .; CDR3 protein: CATSSGRGLLETQYF
CDR3 length: 18; J gene: TRBJ2-1; V gene: TRBV7-6; D gene: TRBD2; CDR3 protein: CASRPPGLAGQVSDEQFF
CDR3 length: 15; J gene: TRBJ1-5; V gene: TRBV5-6; D gene: .; CDR3 protein: CASSLAVEGNQPQHF
CDR3 length: 14; J gene: TRBJ2-2; V gene: TRBV9; D gene: .; CDR3 protein: CASSHEQVGGELFF
CDR3 length: 12; J gene: TRBJ2-7; V gene: TRBV18; D gene: .; CDR3 protein: CASSLDSYEQYF
CDR3 length: 17; J gene: TRBJ2-6; V gene: TRBV21-1; D gene: .; CDR3 protein: CASSILRRQSGANVLTF